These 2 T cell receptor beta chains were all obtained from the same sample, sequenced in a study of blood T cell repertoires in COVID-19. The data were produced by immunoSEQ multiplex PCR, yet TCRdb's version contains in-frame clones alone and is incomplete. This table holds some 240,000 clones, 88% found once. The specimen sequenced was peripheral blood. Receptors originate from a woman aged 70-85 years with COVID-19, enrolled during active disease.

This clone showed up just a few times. The CDR3 here is CASSHSNRIAGGEQYF. For the CDR3, the DNA is TGCGCCAGCAGCCACAGCAACCGGATAGCGGGAGGCGAGCAGTACTTC. The gene calls are TRBV4-1 and TRBJ2-7, with 10 bases that match TRBD2. V lost 3 bases, J lost 6 bases, and 11 bases stayed unmatched. The germline V gene has CDR1 MGHRA and CDR2 YSYEKL. The CDR3 runs 16 residues.

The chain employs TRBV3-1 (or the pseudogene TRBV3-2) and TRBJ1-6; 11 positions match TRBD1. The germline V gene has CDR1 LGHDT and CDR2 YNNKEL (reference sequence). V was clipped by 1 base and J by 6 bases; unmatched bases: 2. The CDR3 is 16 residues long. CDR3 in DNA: TGTGCCAGCAGCCAAGGGGGGACAGGGGGTAATTCACCCCTCCACTTT. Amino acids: CASSQGGTGGNSPLHF.